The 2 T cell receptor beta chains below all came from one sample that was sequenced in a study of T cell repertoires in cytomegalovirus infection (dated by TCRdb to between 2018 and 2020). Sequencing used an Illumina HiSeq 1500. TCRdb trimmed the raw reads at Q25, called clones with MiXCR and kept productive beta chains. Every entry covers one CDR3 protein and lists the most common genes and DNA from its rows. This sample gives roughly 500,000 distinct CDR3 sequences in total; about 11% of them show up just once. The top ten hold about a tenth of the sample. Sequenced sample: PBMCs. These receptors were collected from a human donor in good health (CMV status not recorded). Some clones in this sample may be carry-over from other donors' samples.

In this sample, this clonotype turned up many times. The CDR3 protein is CASSDSQISSPQHF. The CDR3 DNA follows: TGTGCCAGCAGTGACAGTCAGATCAGCTCCCCCCAGCATTTT. This sequence joins TRBV6-1 and TRBJ1-5; D unclear. CDR1 and CDR2 (germline): MNHNS, SASEGT. Trimming removed 3 bases at V and 10 bases at J, with 16 bases between. The CDR3 totals 14 residues.

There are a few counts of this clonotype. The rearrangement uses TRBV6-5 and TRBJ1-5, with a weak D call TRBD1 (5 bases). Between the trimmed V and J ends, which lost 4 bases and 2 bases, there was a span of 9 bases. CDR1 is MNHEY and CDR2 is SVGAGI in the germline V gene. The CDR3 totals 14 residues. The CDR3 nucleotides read TGTGCCAGCAGTTCCCTGGGGGGCAATCAGCCCCAGCATTTT. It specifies CASSSLGGNQPQHF.